The T cell receptor (beta chain) described here comes from a study of T cell repertoires in cytomegalovirus infection. Study-level findings and limits: Dominant in the ex vivo response were TCR beta clonotypes restricted by HLA-C and specific for CMV.

This clonotype was picked up one time. The antigen is unknown. V was pared by 2 bases and J by 0 bases, with 8 bases between. The V gene's germline CDR1 is LGHNA and CDR2 YNFKEQ. The CDR3 has 14 residues. In TCRdb, the reads were re-called with MiXCR into one record per CDR3 protein. The data contain around 77,000 distinct CDR3 sequences, around 20% of them singletons. The sequencing used CD8+ T cells from cultured PBMCs, collected from culture after CMV antigen stimulation. The sequence came from a human donor in good health (CMV status not recorded). Some clones in this sample may be carry-over from other donors' samples. The rearrangement joins TRBV4-2 to TRBJ2-7; D unresolved. The CDR3: CASSQQLGSYEQYF. CDR3 sequence (DNA): TGTGCCAGCAGCCAACAACTTGGCTCCTACGAGCAGTACTTC.